This T cell receptor beta chain was identified in a study of control samples from healthy donors and cancer patients. Here immunoSEQ multiplex PCR was the method, and the copy in TCRdb shows in-frame clones only, minus some. The table records 65,000 to 95,000 clones, about 87% of them present only once. This clone was recorded once. Trimming removed 3 bases from V and 2 bases from J, with 14 bases in between. The CDR3 has 15 amino acids. Germline V gives CDR1 SQVTM, CDR2 ANQGSEA. The sequence was obtained from a man aged 45 to 65 in good health. Sequencing was done on a sample of blood. This chain connects TRBV29-1 to TRBJ2-4; D possibly matches TRBD1 or TRBD2 (6 bases each). CDR3 DNA sequence: TGCAGCGTTGATGGGGGGCGCGGGCCCAAAAACATTCAGTACTTC. This translates into CSVDGGRGPKNIQYF.